The 5 T cell receptor beta chains below were found in one sample sequenced in a study of preoperative IRX-2 immunotherapy in early breast cancer. Described treatment: preoperative locoregional IRX-2 cytokine immunotherapy. Assay used: immunoSEQ multiplex PCR; TCRdb lists only in-frame clones, some missing. This sample has 95,000 to 100,000 clones, with roughly 88% found just once. This specimen consisted of tumor tissue, obtained after IRX-2 immunotherapy. These receptor sequences come from a human donor with breast cancer.

V is TRBV18 and J is TRBJ2-3; the match to TRBD2 covers 7 bases. J was trimmed by 0 bases and V by 5 bases; bases with no gene match: 5. This CDR3 has 15 amino acids. The germline CDR1 and CDR2 sequences are KGHSH and LQKENI. The CDR3 DNA is TGTGCCAGCTCAGGCCCGGGACTAAGCACAGATACGCAGTATTTT. Translating it yields CASSGPGLSTDTQYF. Looking up the rest from reference TRBV18 and TRBJ2-3 gives the full variable domain: NAGVMQNPRHLVRRRGQEARLRCSPMKGHSHVYWYRQLPEEGLKFMVYLQKENIIDESGMPKERFSAEFPKEGPSILRIQQVVRGDSAAYFCASSGPGLSTDTQYFGPGTRLTVL.

This clone has only a few counts. The rearrangement uses TRBV1 and TRBJ1-5. TRBV1 has pseudogene status. This CDR3 is 16 amino acids long. CDR3 in DNA: TGCGCCAGCAGCCAAGGACCCTCGCCAGTCAATCAGCCCCAGCATTTT. As protein: CASSQGPSPVNQPQHF.

This chain joins TRBV10-3 and TRBJ1-1; D unclear. CDR3 size: 14 residues. CDR1 and CDR2 from the germline V gene are ENHRY and SYGVKD. V shed 0 bases and J shed 0 bases, with 5 bases lying between them. This CDR3 is CAISESSVNTEAFF. CDR3 DNA sequence: TGTGCCATCAGTGAGTCATCCGTGAACACTGAAGCTTTCTTT.

The CDR3 reads CASSYTTVRGASYEQYF. In nucleotides, the CDR3 is TGTGCCAGCAGTTACACCACCGTGCGGGGGGCCTCCTACGAGCAGTACTTC. J is TRBJ2-7 and V is TRBV6-8; 8 nucleotides match TRBD2. The V gene end was trimmed by 2 bases and the J gene end by 0 bases; junction bases not matched to a gene: 9. The CDR3 runs 17 residues. Germline V gene lookup returns CDR1 MNHGY and CDR2 SAAAGT.

The chain joins TRBV7-6 to TRBJ1-2; D possibly corresponds to TRBD1 (6 bases). Germline V CDR1 and CDR2: SGHVS, FNYEAQ. This CDR3 is built from 17 residues. With 5 bases removed from V and 3 bases from J, the gap between germline ends came to 22 bases. CDR3 loop: CASSQRVFSRGHYGYTF. CDR3 bases: TGTGCCAGCAGCCAGCGAGTTTTTTCTCGGGGGCACTATGGCTACACCTTC.